The sequence of this T cell receptor (beta chain) was determined in a study of cytomegalovirus exposure and HLA in healthy donors. Study background: The roughly 110 validation repertoires were reported in a later analysis to have been generated on the same platform as the roughly 700 first-cohort repertoires.

Germline values: CDR1 SGHVS, CDR2 FNYEAQ. CDR3 length: 15 amino acids. The ends were cut back, 5 bases at V and 5 bases at J, with 16 bases in the middle. Study-level points and caveats: Reports credit the classifier with highly specific, highly sensitive diagnosis of cytomegalovirus status. The study recorded about 160 TCR beta chains that were cytomegalovirus-associated.

As concerns this clone: Antigen specificity is unknown.

The data were produced by immunoSEQ multiplex PCR, yet TCRdb's version contains in-frame clones alone and is incomplete. The table includes about 130,000 clones, 89% detected once. This chain uses TRBV7-6 with TRBJ2-1, with a possible D match to TRBD2 (6 bases). The receptor was isolated from a woman aged 18-29 years in good health and CMV-seronegative. The sequencing input was PBMCs. In nucleotides, the CDR3 is TGTGCCAGCAGCCCACCGGGGGAGAACCACAATGAGCAGTTCTTC. Residues: CASSPPGENHNEQFF.